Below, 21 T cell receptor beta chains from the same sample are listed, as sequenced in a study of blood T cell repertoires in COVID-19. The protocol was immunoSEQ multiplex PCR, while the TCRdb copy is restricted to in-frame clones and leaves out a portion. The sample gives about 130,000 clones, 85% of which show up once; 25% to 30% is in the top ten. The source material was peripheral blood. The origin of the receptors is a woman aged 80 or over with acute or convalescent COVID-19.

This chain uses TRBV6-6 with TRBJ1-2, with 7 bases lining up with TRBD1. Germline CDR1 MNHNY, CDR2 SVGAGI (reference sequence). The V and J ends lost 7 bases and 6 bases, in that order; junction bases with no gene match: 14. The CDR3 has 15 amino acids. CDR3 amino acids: CASNPQGMHVDGYTF. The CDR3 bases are TGTGCCAGCAACCCACAGGGGATGCATGTGGATGGCTACACCTTC.

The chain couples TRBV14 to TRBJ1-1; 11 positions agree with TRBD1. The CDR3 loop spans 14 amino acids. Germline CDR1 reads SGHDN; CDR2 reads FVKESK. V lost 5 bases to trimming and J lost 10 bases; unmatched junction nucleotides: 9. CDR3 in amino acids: CASSFRDRGNSAFF. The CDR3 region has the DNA TGTGCCAGCAGCTTCCGGGACAGGGGGAATTCAGCTTTCTTT. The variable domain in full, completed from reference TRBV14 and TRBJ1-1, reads EAGVTQFPSHSVIEKGQTVTLRCDPISGHDNLYWYRRVMGKEIKFLLHFVKESKQDESGMPNNRFLAERTGGTYSTLKVQPAELEDSGVYFCASSFRDRGNSAFFGQGTRLTVV.

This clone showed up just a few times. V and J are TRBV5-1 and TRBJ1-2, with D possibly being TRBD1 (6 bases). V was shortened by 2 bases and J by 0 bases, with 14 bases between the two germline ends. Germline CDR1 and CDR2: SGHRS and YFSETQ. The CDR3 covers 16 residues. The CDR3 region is CASSFTGTTTNYGYTF. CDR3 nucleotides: TGCGCCAGCAGCTTTACCGGGACAACTACTAACTATGGCTACACCTTC.

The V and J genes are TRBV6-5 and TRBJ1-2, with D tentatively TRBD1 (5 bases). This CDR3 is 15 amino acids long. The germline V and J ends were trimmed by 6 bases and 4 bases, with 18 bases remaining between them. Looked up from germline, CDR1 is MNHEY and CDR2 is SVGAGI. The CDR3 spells CASRPREGQIYGYTF. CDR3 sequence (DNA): TGTGCCAGCAGACCCCGGGAGGGGCAAATCTATGGCTACACCTTC.

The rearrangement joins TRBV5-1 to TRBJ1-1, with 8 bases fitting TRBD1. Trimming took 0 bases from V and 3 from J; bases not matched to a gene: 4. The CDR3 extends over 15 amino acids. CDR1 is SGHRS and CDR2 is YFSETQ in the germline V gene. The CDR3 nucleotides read TGCGCCAGCAGCTTGGATCAGGGGGCGCACACTGAAGCTTTCTTT. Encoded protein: CASSLDQGAHTEAFF.

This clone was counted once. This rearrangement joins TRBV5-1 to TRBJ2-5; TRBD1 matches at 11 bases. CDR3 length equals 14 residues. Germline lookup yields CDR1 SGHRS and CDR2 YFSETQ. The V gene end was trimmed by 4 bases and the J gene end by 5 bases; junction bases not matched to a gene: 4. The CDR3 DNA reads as TGCGCCAGCAGCCGGACAGGGGGCGACGAGACCCAGTACTTC. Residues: CASSRTGGDETQYF.

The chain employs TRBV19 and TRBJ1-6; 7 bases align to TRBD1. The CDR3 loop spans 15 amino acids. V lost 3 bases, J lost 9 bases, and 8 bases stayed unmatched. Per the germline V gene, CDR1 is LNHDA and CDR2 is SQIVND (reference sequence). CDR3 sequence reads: CASSIGSAGGSPLHF. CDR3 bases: TGTGCCAGTAGTATCGGTTCGGCAGGGGGTTCACCCCTCCACTTT.

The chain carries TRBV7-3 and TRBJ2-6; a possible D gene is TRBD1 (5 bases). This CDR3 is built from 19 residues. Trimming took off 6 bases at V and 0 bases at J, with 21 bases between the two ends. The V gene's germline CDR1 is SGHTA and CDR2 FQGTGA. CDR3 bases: TGTGCCAGCAGTCTACAGGCCCCTCGTCTCGCCTCTGGGGCCAACGTCCTGACTTTC. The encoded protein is CASSLQAPRLASGANVLTF.

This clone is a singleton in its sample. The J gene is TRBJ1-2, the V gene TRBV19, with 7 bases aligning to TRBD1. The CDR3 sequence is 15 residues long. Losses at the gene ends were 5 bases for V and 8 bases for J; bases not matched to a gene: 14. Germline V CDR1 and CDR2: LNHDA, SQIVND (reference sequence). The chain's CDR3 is CASSPGDRGPSGYTF. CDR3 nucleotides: TGTGCCAGTAGTCCGGGGGACAGAGGCCCCAGCGGCTACACCTTC. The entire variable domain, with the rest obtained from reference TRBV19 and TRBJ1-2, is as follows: DGGITQSPKYLFRKEGQNVTLSCEQNLNHDAMYWYRQDPGQGLRLIYYSQIVNDFQKGDIAEGYSVSREKKESFPLTVTSAQKNPTAFYLCASSPGDRGPSGYTFGSGTRLTVV.

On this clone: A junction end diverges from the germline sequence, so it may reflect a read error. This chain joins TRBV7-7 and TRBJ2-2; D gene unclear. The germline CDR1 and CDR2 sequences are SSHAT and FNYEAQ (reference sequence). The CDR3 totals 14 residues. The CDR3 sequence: CASSLAVSPGELFF. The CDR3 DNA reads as TGTGCTAGCAGCTTAGCAGTTAGTCCCGGGGAGCTGTTTTTT.

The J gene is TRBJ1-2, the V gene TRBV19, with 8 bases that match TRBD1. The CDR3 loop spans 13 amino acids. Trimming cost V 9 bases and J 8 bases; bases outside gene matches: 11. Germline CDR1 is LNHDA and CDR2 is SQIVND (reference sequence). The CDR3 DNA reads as TGTGCCAGCGCACCGACAGGGGTTCGAGGCTACACCTTC. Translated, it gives CASAPTGVRGYTF.

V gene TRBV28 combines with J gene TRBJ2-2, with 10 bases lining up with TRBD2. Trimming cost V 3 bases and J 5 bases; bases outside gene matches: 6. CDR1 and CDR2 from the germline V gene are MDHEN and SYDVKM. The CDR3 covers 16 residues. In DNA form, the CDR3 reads TGTGCCAGCAGTTTGCAACCGGGACTAGCGACCGGGGAGCTGTTTTTT. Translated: CASSLQPGLATGELFF.

The chain's CDR3 is CASSKWTGTNRNNEQFF. CDR3 DNA sequence: TGTGCCAGTAGTAAGTGGACAGGAACAAATAGAAACAATGAGCAGTTCTTC. The V call is TRBV19, the J call TRBJ2-1, with 7 bases lining up with TRBD1. With 4 bases clipped from V and 5 bases from J, the junction kept 14 bases outside the gene matches. This CDR3 contains 17 residues. CDR1 is LNHDA, CDR2 SQIVND, per germline (reference sequence).

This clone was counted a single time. This chain's CDR3 is CASSNSQGPGYNSPLHF. In DNA, the CDR3 is TGTGCCAGCAGCAATTCACAGGGCCCGGGGTATAATTCACCCCTCCACTTT. The chain has TRBV5-4 and TRBJ1-6; weak D call: TRBD1 (6 bases). Germline-derived CDR1 and CDR2 are SGHNT and YYREEE (reference sequence). There are 17 residues in the CDR3. The V and J ends lost 4 bases and 4 bases respectively, with 18 bases between them.

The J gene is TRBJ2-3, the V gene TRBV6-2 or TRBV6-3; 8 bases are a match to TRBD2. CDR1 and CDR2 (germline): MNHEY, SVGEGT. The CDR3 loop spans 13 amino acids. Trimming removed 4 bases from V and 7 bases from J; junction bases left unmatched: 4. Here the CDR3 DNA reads TGTGCCAGCAGTTTTAGCGGGGCTTATACGCAGTATTTT. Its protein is CASSFSGAYTQYF.

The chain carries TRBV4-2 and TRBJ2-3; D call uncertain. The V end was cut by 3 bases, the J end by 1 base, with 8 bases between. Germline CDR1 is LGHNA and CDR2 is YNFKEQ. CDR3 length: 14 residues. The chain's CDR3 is CASSHGQGTDTQYF. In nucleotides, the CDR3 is TGTGCCAGCAGCCACGGCCAGGGCACAGATACGCAGTATTTT.

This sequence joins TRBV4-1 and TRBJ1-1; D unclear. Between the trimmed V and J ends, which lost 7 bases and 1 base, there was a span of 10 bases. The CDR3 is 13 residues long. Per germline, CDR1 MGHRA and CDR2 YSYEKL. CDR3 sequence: CASTLEGNTEAFF. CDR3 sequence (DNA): TGCGCCAGCACCTTGGAGGGGAACACTGAAGCTTTCTTT.

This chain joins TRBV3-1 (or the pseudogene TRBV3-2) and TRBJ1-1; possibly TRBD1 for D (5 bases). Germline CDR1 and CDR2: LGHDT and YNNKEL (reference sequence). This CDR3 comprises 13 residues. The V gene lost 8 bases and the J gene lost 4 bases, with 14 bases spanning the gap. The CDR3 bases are TGTGCCAGCTCACGGCGACAGATCACTGAAGCTTTCTTT. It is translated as CASSRRQITEAFF.

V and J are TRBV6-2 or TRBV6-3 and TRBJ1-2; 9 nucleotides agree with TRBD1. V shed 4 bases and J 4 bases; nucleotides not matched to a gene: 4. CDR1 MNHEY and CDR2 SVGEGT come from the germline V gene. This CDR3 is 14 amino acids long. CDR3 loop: CASSSDRGFYGYTF. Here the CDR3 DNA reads TGTGCCAGCAGTTCGGACAGGGGATTCTATGGCTACACCTTC.

CDR3: CASSYGGTLHNEQFF. CDR3 in DNA: TGTGCCAGCAGTTACGGCGGGACTCTTCACAATGAGCAGTTCTTC. V gene TRBV6-5 combines with J gene TRBJ2-1, with D tentatively TRBD2 (6 bases). CDR1 is MNHEY and CDR2 is SVGAGI in the germline V gene. V was clipped by 2 bases and J by 5 bases, with 13 bases between them. CDR3 length equals 15 residues.

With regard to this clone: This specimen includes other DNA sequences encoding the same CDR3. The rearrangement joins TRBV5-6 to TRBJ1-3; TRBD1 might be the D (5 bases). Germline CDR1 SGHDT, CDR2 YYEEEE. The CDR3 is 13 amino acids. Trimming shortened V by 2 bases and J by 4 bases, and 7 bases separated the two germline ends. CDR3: CASSFNRGNTIYF. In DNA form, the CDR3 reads TGTGCCAGCAGCTTCAACAGGGGAAACACCATATATTTT.